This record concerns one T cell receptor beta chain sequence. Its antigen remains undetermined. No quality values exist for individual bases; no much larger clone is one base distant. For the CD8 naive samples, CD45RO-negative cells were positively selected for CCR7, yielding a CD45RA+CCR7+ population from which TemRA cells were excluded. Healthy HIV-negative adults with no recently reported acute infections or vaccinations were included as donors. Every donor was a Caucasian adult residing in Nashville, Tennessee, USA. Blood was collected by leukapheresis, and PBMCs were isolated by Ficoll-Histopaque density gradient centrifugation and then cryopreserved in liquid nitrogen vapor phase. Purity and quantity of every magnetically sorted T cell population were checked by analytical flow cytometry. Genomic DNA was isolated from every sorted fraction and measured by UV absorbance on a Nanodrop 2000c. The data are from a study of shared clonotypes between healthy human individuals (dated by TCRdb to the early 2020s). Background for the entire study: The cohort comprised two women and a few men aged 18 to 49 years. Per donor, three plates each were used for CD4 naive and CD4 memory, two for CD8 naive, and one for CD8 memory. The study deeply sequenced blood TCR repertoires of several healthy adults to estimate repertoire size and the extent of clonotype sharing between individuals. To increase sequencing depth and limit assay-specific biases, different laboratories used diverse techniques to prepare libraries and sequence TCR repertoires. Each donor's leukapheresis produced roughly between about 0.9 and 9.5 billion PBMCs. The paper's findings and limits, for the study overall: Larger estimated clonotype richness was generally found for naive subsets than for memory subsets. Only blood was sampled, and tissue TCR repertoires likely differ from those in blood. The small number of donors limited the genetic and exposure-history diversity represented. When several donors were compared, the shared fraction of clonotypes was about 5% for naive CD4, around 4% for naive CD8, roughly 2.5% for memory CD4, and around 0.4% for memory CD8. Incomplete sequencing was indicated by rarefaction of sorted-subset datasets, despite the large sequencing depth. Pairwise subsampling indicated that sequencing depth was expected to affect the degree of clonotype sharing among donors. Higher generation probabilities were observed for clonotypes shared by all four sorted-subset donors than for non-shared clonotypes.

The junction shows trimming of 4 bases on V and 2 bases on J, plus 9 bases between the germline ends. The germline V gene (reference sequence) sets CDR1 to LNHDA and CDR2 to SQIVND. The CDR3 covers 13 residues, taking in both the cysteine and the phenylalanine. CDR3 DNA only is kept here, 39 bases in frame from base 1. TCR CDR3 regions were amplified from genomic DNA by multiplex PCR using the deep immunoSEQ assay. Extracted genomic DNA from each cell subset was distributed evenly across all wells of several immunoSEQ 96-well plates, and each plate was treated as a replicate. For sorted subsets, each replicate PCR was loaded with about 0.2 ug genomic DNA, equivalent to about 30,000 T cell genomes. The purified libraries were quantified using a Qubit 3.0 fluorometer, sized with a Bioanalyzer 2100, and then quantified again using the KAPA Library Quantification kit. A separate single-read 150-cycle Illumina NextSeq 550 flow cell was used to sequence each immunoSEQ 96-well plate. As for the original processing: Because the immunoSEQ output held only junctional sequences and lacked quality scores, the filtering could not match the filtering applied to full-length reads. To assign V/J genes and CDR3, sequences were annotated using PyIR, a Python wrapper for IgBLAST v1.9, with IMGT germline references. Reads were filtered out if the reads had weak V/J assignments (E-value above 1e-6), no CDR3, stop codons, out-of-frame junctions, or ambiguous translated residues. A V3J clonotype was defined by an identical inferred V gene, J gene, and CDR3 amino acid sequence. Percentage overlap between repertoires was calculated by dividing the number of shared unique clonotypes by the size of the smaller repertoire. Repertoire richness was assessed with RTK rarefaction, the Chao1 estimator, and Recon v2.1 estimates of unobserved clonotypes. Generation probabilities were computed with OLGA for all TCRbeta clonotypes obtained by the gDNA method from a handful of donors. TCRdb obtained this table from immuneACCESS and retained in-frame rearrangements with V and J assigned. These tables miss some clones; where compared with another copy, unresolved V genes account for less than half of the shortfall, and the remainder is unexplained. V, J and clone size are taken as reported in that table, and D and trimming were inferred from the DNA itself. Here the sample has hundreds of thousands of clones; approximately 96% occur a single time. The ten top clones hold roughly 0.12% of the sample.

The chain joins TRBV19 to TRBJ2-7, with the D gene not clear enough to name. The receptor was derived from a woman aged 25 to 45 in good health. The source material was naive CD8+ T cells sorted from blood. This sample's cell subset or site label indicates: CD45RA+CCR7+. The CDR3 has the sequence CASSKKSTYEQYF. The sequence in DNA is TGTGCCAGTAGTAAAAAGTCTACCTACGAGCAGTACTTC.